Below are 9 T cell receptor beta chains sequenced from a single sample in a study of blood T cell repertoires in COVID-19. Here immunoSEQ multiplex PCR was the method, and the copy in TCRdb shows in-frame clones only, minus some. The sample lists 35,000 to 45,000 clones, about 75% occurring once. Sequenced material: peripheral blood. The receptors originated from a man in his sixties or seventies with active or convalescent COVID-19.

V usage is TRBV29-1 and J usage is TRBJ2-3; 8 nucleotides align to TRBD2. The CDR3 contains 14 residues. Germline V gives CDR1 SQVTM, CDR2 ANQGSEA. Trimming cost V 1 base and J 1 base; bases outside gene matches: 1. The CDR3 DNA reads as TGCAGCGTTGAAGGGCGGGGGGGCACAGATACGCAGTATTTT. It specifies CSVEGRGGTDTQYF.

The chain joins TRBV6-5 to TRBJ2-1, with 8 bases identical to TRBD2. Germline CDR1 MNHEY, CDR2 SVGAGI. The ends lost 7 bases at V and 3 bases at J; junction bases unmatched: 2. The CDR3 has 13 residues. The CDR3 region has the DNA TGTGCCAGCAAACGGGGGGGCTACAATGAGCAGTTCTTC. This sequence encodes CASKRGGYNEQFF.

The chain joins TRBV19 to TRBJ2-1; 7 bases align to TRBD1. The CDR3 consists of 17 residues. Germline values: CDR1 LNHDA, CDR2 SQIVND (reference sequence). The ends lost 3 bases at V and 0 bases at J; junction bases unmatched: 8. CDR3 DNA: TGTGCCAGTAGTATTAGCAGCGCAGGGGGCTCCTACAATGAGCAGTTCTTC. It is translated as CASSISSAGGSYNEQFF.

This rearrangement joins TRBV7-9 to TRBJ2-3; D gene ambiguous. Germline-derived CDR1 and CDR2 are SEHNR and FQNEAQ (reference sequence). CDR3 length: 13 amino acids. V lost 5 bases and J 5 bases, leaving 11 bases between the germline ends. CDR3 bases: TGTGCCAGCAGCACTAAAAACGTAGATACGCAGTATTTT. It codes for CASSTKNVDTQYF.

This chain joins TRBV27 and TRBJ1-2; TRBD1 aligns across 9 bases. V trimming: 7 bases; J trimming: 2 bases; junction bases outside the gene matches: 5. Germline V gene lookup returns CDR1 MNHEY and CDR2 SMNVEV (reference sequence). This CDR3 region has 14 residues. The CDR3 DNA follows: TGTGCCAGCACCCCCGACAGGGGGAACTATGGCTACACCTTC. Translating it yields CASTPDRGNYGYTF.

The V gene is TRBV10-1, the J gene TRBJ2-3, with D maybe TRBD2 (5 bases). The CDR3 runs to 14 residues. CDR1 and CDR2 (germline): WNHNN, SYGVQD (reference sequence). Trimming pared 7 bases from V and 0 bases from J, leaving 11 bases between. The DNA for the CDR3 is TGCGCCAGCAAGGGAGACCCTAGCACAGATACGCAGTATTTT. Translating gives CASKGDPSTDTQYF.

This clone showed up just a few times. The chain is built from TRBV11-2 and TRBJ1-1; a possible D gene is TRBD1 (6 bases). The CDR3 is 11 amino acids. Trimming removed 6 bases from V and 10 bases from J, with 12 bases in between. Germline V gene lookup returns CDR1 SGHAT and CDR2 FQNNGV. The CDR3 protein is CASRTGTVAFF. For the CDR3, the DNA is TGTGCCAGCAGAACAGGGACGGTAGCTTTCTTT.

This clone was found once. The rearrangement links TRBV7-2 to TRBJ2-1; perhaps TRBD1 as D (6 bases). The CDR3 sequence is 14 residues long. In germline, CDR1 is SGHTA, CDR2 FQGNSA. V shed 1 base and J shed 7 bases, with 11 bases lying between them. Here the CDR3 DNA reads TGTGCCAGCAGCTTAGGCCAGGGGTTGAATGAGCAGTTCTTC. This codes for CASSLGQGLNEQFF.

CDR3 in amino acids: CASTTRSPLHF. CDR3 DNA: TGTGCCAGCACGACTCGGTCACCCCTCCACTTT. The V gene is TRBV2, the J gene TRBJ1-6, with D unresolved. Germline-derived CDR1 and CDR2 are SNHLY and FYNNEI. The V end lost 7 bases, the J end lost 10 bases, and 8 bases lay between the germline ends. CDR3 length equals 11 residues.